A selection of T cell receptor beta chains follows, all from one sample in a study of T cell repertoires in cytomegalovirus infection. TCRdb recomputed calls from the reads with MiXCR, one row per CDR3 protein. The data show roughly 310,000 distinct CDR3 sequences, under 20% seen once. Source material: PBMCs. The receptors originated from a human donor in good health (CMV status not recorded). Some clones in this sample may be carry-over from other donors' samples. The CDR3 runs from the conserved cysteine through the conserved F or W. Each record gives: clone size, D gene, J gene, V gene, CDR3 protein, CDR3 DNA. D genes are given only for firm matches. Expanded clones get a size class; other rows say once, few or many, or leave the size out.

few | NA | TRBJ2-5 | TRBV28 | CASSSGTMGTQYF | TGTGCCAGCAGTTCCGGGACAATGGGGACCCAGTACTTC
NA | TRBD2 | TRBJ2-7 | TRBV20-1 | CSAMGTSYEQYF | TGCAGTGCTATGGGGACTAGCTACGAGCAGTACTTC
many | TRBD1 | TRBJ1-5 | TRBV7-2 | CDIGQDQVQPQHF | TGTGACATAGGACAGGACCAAGTCCAGCCCCAGCATTTT
NA | NA | TRBJ1-2 | TRBV25-1 | CASSLTEAHGYTF | TGTGCCAGCAGTCTGACAGAAGCTCACGGCTACACCTTC
NA | NA | TRBJ2-5 | TRBV4-1 | CASSQGQGPWKETQYF | TGCGCCAGCAGCCAAGGCCAGGGGCCGTGGAAAGAGACCCAGTACTTC
few | TRBD1 | TRBJ1-5 | TRBV6-2/TRBV6-3 | CASSPQRQGLNQPQHF | TGTGCCAGCAGTCCGCAGAGACAGGGACTCAATCAGCCCCAGCATTTT
NA | TRBD1 | TRBJ1-6 | TRBV28 | CASNAGGAENSPLHF | TGTGCCAGCAACGCAGGGGGCGCAGAAAATTCACCCCTCCACTTT
many | NA | TRBJ2-3 | TRBV28 | CASSPLVGETDTQYF | TGTGCCAGCAGCCCCCTAGTCGGTGAGACAGATACGCAGTATTTT
NA | NA | TRBJ2-5 | TRBV5-6 | CASSFLYTTREETQYF | TGTGCCAGCAGCTTCCTATATACGACAAGAGAAGAGACCCAGTACTTC
many | NA | TRBJ2-7 | TRBV12-3/TRBV12-4 | CASSPGRNEQYF | TGTGCCAGCAGTCCCGGGCGCAACGAGCAGTACTTC
few | NA | TRBJ2-3 | TRBV28 | CASLNWGAGTDTQYF | TGTGCCAGCCTGAACTGGGGGGCTGGCACAGATACGCAGTATTTT
many | NA | TRBJ1-4 | TRBV4-3 | CASSQDTPNEKLFF | TGCGCCAGCAGCCAAGATACCCCAAATGAAAAACTGTTTTTT
many | TRBD1 | TRBJ2-1 | TRBV5-1 | CASSSEPRGSGGEQFF | TGCGCCAGCAGCTCGGAACCCAGGGGGTCTGGGGGTGAGCAGTTCTTC
few | NA | TRBJ2-1 | TRBV5-6 | CASKDTDYNEQFF | TGTGCCAGCAAGGACACCGACTACAATGAGCAGTTCTTC
NA | TRBD2 | TRBJ2-4 | TRBV20-1 | CSAREGGGANIQYF | TGCAGTGCCCGGGAGGGCGGGGGGGCAAACATTCAGTACTTC